These 24 T cell receptor beta chains came from one sample sequenced in a study of identical twins. TCRdb itself ran the 5' RACE reads through MiXCR, one entry per CDR3 protein. In the table there are a few hundred thousand distinct CDR3 sequences, around 8% of which are singletons. These data are also associated with another study on yellow fever vaccine responses in identical twins.

Sequenced input: CD8+ T cells sorted from blood. The receptors here all came from a woman younger than 30 in good health.

V gene TRBV9 combines with J gene TRBJ1-5, with 10 positions matching TRBD1. This CDR3 comprises 14 residues. Germline V gene sequence: CDR1 SGDLS, CDR2 YYNGEE. V gave up 0 bases and J gave up 6 bases; unmatched junction bases: 0. The CDR3 bases are TGTGCCAGCAGCGTAGGGACAGGGGGTCAGCCCCAGCATTTT. Translation gives CASSVGTGGQPQHF.

This clonotype was found many times. CDR3 region: CASSLGRALSYEQYF. Written as DNA, the CDR3 is TGCGCCAGCAGCTTGGGACGCGCGCTTTCCTACGAGCAGTACTTC. V is TRBV4-1 and J is TRBJ2-7; D tentatively fits TRBD1 or TRBD2 (5 bases each). Germline V gene data show CDR1 as MGHRA and CDR2 as YSYEKL. V dropped 5 bases and J dropped 1 base, with 15 bases sitting between them. This CDR3 region has 15 residues.

This clonotype was detected many times. The chain is built from TRBV24-1 and TRBJ2-2; tentatively, D is TRBD1 or TRBD2 (5 bases each). The CDR3 consists of 15 residues. Deletions cut 9 bases from V and 0 bases from J, with 13 bases between. In germline, CDR1 is KGHDR, CDR2 SFDVKD. Written as DNA, the CDR3 is TGTGCCACCCAAGGGGAGCGCCCGAACACCGGGGAGCTGTTTTTT. Amino acid sequence: CATQGERPNTGELFF.

In this sample, this clonotype turned up many times. This chain uses TRBV24-1 with TRBJ2-1, with TRBD1 as a possible D gene (5 bases). Germline values: CDR1 KGHDR, CDR2 SFDVKD. The V end was cut by 9 bases, the J end by 12 bases, with 14 bases between. This CDR3 spans 11 amino acids. The DNA of the CDR3 is TGTGCCACCGGCAGGGTTCGGCGGCAGTTCTTC. Its translation: CATGRVRRQFF.

This chain uses TRBV12-3 or TRBV12-4 with TRBJ1-5; D uncertain. The CDR3 totals 13 residues. The germline V and J ends were trimmed by 3 bases and 5 bases, with 8 bases remaining between them. The CDR3 DNA sequence: TGTGCCAGCAGTTTCTCAGGAGATCAGCCCCAGCATTTT. Amino acids: CASSFSGDQPQHF.

This clonotype was recorded many times. The genes are TRBV27 and TRBJ2-3; 10 bases are shared with TRBD2. Germline trimming cut 5 bases from V and 1 base from J; bases unmatched to any gene: 9. Germline V gene data show CDR1 as MNHEY and CDR2 as SMNVEV (reference sequence). The CDR3 is 17 amino acids. CDR3 region: CASSLSGTSVRTDTQYF. The CDR3 nucleotides are TGTGCCAGCAGTCTCTCCGGGACTAGCGTCCGCACAGATACGCAGTATTTT.

Only a few counts were recorded for this clonotype. The chain carries TRBV20-1 and TRBJ1-6, with TRBD1 matching 8 bases. CDR1 and CDR2 from the germline V gene are DFQATT and SNEGSKA (reference sequence). Trimming at V came to 3 bases and at J to 12 bases, leaving 7 bases not matched to a gene. The CDR3 extends over 13 amino acids. CDR3 sequence (DNA): TGCAGTGCTAGCCCGGGACAGGCCCGACCCCTCCACTTT. It is translated as CSASPGQARPLHF.

Here the CDR3 reads CASSTPGTGVEGYTF. DNA of the CDR3: TGTGCCAGCAGTACGCCCGGGACAGGGGTAGAGGGCTACACCTTC. This chain connects TRBV27 to TRBJ1-2; 10 bases line up with TRBD1. The CDR3 is 15 residues long. V was pared by 5 bases and J by 8 bases, with 11 bases of the junction left unmatched. Germline loops: CDR1 MNHEY, CDR2 SMNVEV (reference sequence).

The chain has TRBV6-1 and TRBJ2-1; 8 positions agree with TRBD2. V shed 7 bases, J shed 5 bases, and the junction held 7 bases outside the gene matches. The CDR3 covers 14 residues. Germline CDR1 is MNHNS and CDR2 is SASEGT. In nucleotides, the CDR3 is TGTGCCAGCACCCGAGCGGGGGTAAACAATGAGCAGTTCTTC. Translation: CASTRAGVNNEQFF.

Worth noting for this clonotype: This clone may be a read error of a much larger clone one base away. This sequence joins TRBV20-1 and TRBJ2-7, with D maybe TRBD2 (6 bases). The CDR3 sequence is 15 residues long. V lost 5 bases and J 0 bases, leaving 17 bases between the germline ends. Germline V CDR1 and CDR2: DFQATT, SNEGSKA (reference sequence). CDR3 region: CSALPAGRSSYEQYF. In DNA form, the CDR3 reads TGCAGTGCTCTTCCGGCGGGACGTAGCTCCTACGAGCAGTACTTC.

The table lists this clonotype with a few counts. This chain joins TRBV28 and TRBJ2-3; D not certain. Trimming took 5 bases from V and 0 from J, leaving 9 bases between them. Germline values: CDR1 MDHEN, CDR2 SYDVKM. CDR3 length equals 14 residues. The CDR3 bases are TGTGCCAGCAGTGCGGCAACTAGCACAGATACGCAGTATTTT. It yields the protein CASSAATSTDTQYF.

This clonotype was found many times. The chain joins TRBV2 to TRBJ2-7, with TRBD1 matching 8 bases. The CDR3 runs to 15 residues. Trimming at V came to 4 bases and at J to 6 bases, leaving 11 bases not matched to a gene. CDR1 and CDR2 (germline): SNHLY, FYNNEI. The CDR3 here is CASSGGQGTNSEQYF. The CDR3 nucleotides read TGTGCCAGCAGTGGAGGACAGGGTACTAATAGCGAGCAGTACTTC. Filled out from reference TRBV2 and TRBJ2-7, the complete variable domain reads EPEVTQTPSHQVTQMGQEVILRCVPISNHLYFYWYRQILGQKVEFLVSFYNNEISEKSEIFDDQFSVERPDGSNFTLKIRSTKLEDSAMYFCASSGGQGTNSEQYFGPGTRLTVT.

The chain has TRBV20-1 and TRBJ2-3, with TRBD2 matching over 10 bases. The CDR3 sequence is 17 residues long. The J segment lost 2 bases and the V segment lost 1 base, leaving 9 bases of the junction unmatched. The germline V gene has CDR1 DFQATT and CDR2 SNEGSKA (reference sequence). CDR3 sequence reads: CSARVSGLAAATDTQYF. The CDR3 DNA follows: TGCAGTGCTAGAGTTAGCGGACTAGCGGCTGCCACAGATACGCAGTATTTT.

This clonotype was picked up many times. V gene TRBV27 combines with J gene TRBJ1-5; D perhaps matches TRBD1 (5 bases). Trimming took off 5 bases at V and 1 base at J, with 9 bases between the two ends. The CDR3 totals 14 residues. Germline loops: CDR1 MNHEY, CDR2 SMNVEV (reference sequence). CDR3 sequence (DNA): TGTGCCAGCAGTATCCGGGGCAGCAATCAGCCCCAGCATTTT. Amino acids: CASSIRGSNQPQHF.

This clonotype was seen more than once but under ten times. CDR3 amino acids: CSAPTSGFEDTGELFF. CDR3 nucleotide sequence: TGCAGTGCGCCGACTAGCGGGTTCGAAGACACCGGGGAGCTGTTTTTT. This chain uses TRBV20-1 with TRBJ2-2; TRBD2 matches at 10 bases. Looked up from germline, CDR1 is DFQATT and CDR2 is SNEGSKA (reference sequence). With 6 bases clipped from V and 3 bases from J, the junction kept 10 bases outside the gene matches. The CDR3 has 16 amino acids.

The table lists this clonotype with a few counts. The chain joins TRBV6-2 or TRBV6-3 to TRBJ2-7, with TRBD2 matching 7 bases. There are 12 residues in the CDR3. Germline trimming cut 7 bases from V and 4 bases from J; bases unmatched to any gene: 4. The V gene's germline CDR1 is MNHEY and CDR2 SVGEGT. CDR3 residues: CASNAGVYEQYF. As DNA, the CDR3 is TGTGCCAGCAATGCGGGAGTGTACGAGCAGTACTTC.

This clonotype was counted at least ten times. This rearrangement joins TRBV6-4 to TRBJ2-3; tentative D call: TRBD1 (8 bases). V lost 6 bases to trimming and J lost 0 bases, with 13 bases between them. Germline-derived CDR1 and CDR2 are MRHNA and SNTAGT. The CDR3 contains 15 residues. The DNA for the CDR3 is TGTGCCAGCAGCGAACAGGGGGGGAGCACAGATACGCAGTATTTT. This translates into CASSEQGGSTDTQYF.

This clonotype has just a few counts. V and J are TRBV4-3 and TRBJ2-7, with 8 bases fitting TRBD2. The CDR3 extends over 16 amino acids. Trimming took 1 base from V and 3 from J; bases not matched to a gene: 8. CDR1 is LGHNA and CDR2 is YSLEER in the germline V gene. This chain's CDR3 is CASSQASAGGSYEQYF. CDR3 bases: TGCGCCAGCAGCCAAGCTTCGGCGGGAGGTAGCTACGAGCAGTACTTC.

This rearrangement joins TRBV28 to TRBJ2-2; 8 nucleotides match TRBD2. Germline values: CDR1 MDHEN, CDR2 SYDVKM. With V trimmed by 2 bases and J by 1 base, 6 bases remained unmatched. The CDR3 spans 17 residues. The CDR3 bases are TGTGCCAGCAGTTTACCCCATGCGGGAGGGAACACCGGGGAGCTGTTTTTT. Translating it yields CASSLPHAGGNTGELFF.

About this clonotype: A much larger clone lies one base from this, so it may be a read error. V usage is TRBV27 and J usage is TRBJ2-1, with D perhaps TRBD1 (6 bases). Germline V gene sequence: CDR1 MNHEY, CDR2 SMNVEV (reference sequence). The CDR3 covers 13 residues. CDR3 in amino acids: CASSPQGYNERFF. CDR3 DNA: TGTGCCAGCAGTCCACAGGGATACAATGAGCGGTTCTTC.

This clonotype was detected a few times. V and J are TRBV27 and TRBJ2-1; unclear D gene. V was cut by 7 bases and J by 0 bases, with 13 bases left in between. Germline V gives CDR1 MNHEY, CDR2 SMNVEV (reference sequence). CDR3 size: 15 residues. CDR3 residues: CASKAVLSSYNEQFF. CDR3 DNA sequence: TGTGCCAGCAAGGCCGTGCTGAGCTCCTACAATGAGCAGTTCTTC.

This clonotype was seen at least ten times. The chain recombines TRBV10-3 with TRBJ2-7; no firm D call. V gave up 2 bases and J gave up 6 bases, with 20 bases separating them. The germline CDR1 and CDR2 sequences are ENHRY and SYGVKD. This CDR3 comprises 16 residues. The DNA for the CDR3 is TGTGCCATCAGTGAGAGGGTAGGAGTCCCTCGGGCCGAGCAGTACTTC. This encodes CAISERVGVPRAEQYF.

The sample holds a few counts of this clonotype. V is TRBV5-1 and J is TRBJ2-7, with D unresolved. From germline, CDR1 is SGHRS and CDR2 YFSETQ. Trimming removed 2 bases at V and 0 bases at J, with 15 bases between. CDR3 length: 16 residues. In nucleotides, the CDR3 is TGCGCCAGCAGCTTCCCGGAGACACCGAGCTCCTACGAGCAGTACTTC. Its protein product is CASSFPETPSSYEQYF.

The chain carries TRBV7-9 and TRBJ1-5, with a possible D match to TRBD1 (6 bases). The CDR3 is made up of 15 amino acids. Trimming took off 0 bases at V and 5 bases at J, with 11 bases between the two ends. The germline V gene has CDR1 SEHNR and CDR2 FQNEAQ (reference sequence). The DNA of the CDR3 is TGTGCCAGCAGCTTAGCCGGACAGACTGATCAGCCCCAGCATTTT. Encoded protein: CASSLAGQTDQPQHF. The full variable domain, rest sourced from reference TRBV7-9 and TRBJ1-5, is DTGVSQNPRHKITKRGQNVTFRCDPISEHNRLYWYRQTLGQGPEFLTYFQNEAQLEKSRLLSDRFSAERPKGSFSTLEIQRTEQGDSAMYLCASSLAGQTDQPQHFGDGTRLSIL.